The entry below gives a single T cell receptor beta chain sequence along with its context. Antigen unknown. Trimming shortened V by 6 bases and J by 0 bases, and 12 bases separated the two germline ends. The length of the CDR3 is 14 residues. Germline V gene lookup returns CDR1 SGHTA and CDR2 FQGNSA. This specimen comes from a study of T cell responses to AZD1222 COVID-19 vaccine. Broader study findings: Donors were chiefly white British, with a greater number of females, and clonal diversity was perhaps underestimated.

Data came from immunoSEQ multiplex PCR; TCRdb stores just in-frame clones and leaves some out. The sample yields some 190,000 clones, 80% to 95% seen once. The sequencing here drew on peripheral blood, taken 28 days after the second AZD1222 dose. This TCR came from an adult who received the AZD1222 COVID-19 vaccine. The chain carries TRBV7-2 and TRBJ2-7; D perhaps matches TRBD1 (6 bases). CDR3 amino acids: CASSSQQGSYEQYF. In nucleotides, the CDR3 is TGTGCCAGCAGTTCCCAACAGGGCTCCTACGAGCAGTACTTC.